This T cell receptor beta chain emerged from a study of post-analysis software for immune sequencing data. TCR beta libraries were prepared from cDNA with unique molecular identifiers. TCRdb re-called the PCR reads through MiXCR, storing one row per CDR3 protein. This table has hundreds of thousands of distinct CDR3 sequences, roughly 27% appearing once. Study-level points and caveats: Patients used five TRBV segments, including TRBV5-6, TRBV5-1 and TRBV20-1, more often than controls. Multiple sclerosis patients showed significantly lower normalized Chao1 diversity than controls did.

The CDR3 consists of 14 residues. Germline V lookup: CDR1 SGHRS, CDR2 YFSETQ. V was trimmed by 3 bases and J by 5 bases, leaving 14 bases between them. Comment on this clonotype: What it recognizes is unknown.

The material sequenced was blood. The receptor's source is a girl aged 5-17 years with multiple sclerosis. The chain is built from TRBV5-1 and TRBJ2-5; perhaps TRBD2 as D (5 bases). Here the CDR3 reads CASSSLQLGETQYF. The CDR3, as DNA: TGCGCCAGCAGCTCGCTCCAACTAGGGGAGACCCAGTACTTC.